This is a list of T cell receptor beta chains from one sample in a study of Ad26.COV2.S vaccination and SARS-CoV-2 variants. The protocol was immunoSEQ multiplex PCR, while the TCRdb copy is restricted to in-frame clones and leaves out a portion. The sample has 300,000 to 350,000 clones, about 89% seen once; the top ten hold approximately 5%. This material consisted of peripheral blood, taken in a trial of Ad26.COV2.S vaccine versus placebo. All receptors derive from a person between 18 and 65 years old who received the Ad26.COV2.S COVID-19 vaccine or a placebo. Each CDR3 is given with its conserved first and last residue. D genes are given only for firm matches. Clone size appears in some rows only: once, few, many, or a class for an expanded clone.

v_gene	d_gene	abundance	j_gene	CDR3aa	CDR3nt
TRBV3-1/TRBV3-2	.	.	TRBJ2-1	CASSQGWGYPNEQFF	TGTGCCAGCAGCCAAGGTTGGGGCTACCCAAATGAGCAGTTCTTC
TRBV3-1/TRBV3-2	.	.	TRBJ1-2	CASSPTMSHGYTF	TGTGCCAGCAGCCCCACGATGTCGCATGGCTACACCTTC
TRBV18	TRBD1	.	TRBJ2-1	CASSPLPGQGYNEQFF	TGTGCCAGCTCACCACTTCCAGGACAGGGTTACAATGAGCAGTTCTTC
TRBV10-3	.	.	TRBJ2-7	CAISETGFTYEQYF	TGTGCCATCAGTGAGACAGGGTTTACCTACGAGCAGTACTTC
TRBV6-2/TRBV6-3	.	.	TRBJ2-5	CASSYDYRETQYF	TGTGCCAGCAGTTATGACTATAGAGAGACCCAGTACTTC
TRBV7-8	TRBD1	.	TRBJ2-1	CASSAPGQGVGEQFF	TGTGCCAGCAGCGCACCGGGACAGGGGGTCGGTGAGCAGTTCTTC
TRBV15	.	.	TRBJ2-5	CATSRGGEETQYF	TGTGCCACCAGCAGAGGAGGGGAGGAGACCCAGTACTTC
TRBV2	TRBD1	.	TRBJ2-7	CASNGQGQPEQYF	TGTGCCAGCAATGGACAGGGCCAGCCCGAGCAGTACTTC
TRBV3-1/TRBV3-2	TRBD2	.	TRBJ2-3	CASSPSGTSGEGTDTQYF	TGTGCCAGCAGCCCTTCCGGGACTAGCGGGGAAGGCACAGATACGCAGTATTTT
TRBV19	.	.	TRBJ2-2	CASIPQGSITGELFF	TGTGCCAGTATTCCTCAGGGTTCTATCACCGGGGAGCTGTTTTTT
TRBV6-5	.	.	TRBJ1-1	CASSTKLYGAFF	TGTGCCAGCAGTACAAAACTATACGGGGCTTTCTTT
TRBV27	TRBD1	once	TRBJ2-2	CASTASWTGGELFF	TGTGCCAGCACAGCGAGTTGGACAGGCGGGGAGCTGTTTTTT
TRBV28	TRBD2	many	TRBJ2-2	CASSSTSGIDTGELFF	TGTGCCAGCAGCTCCACTAGCGGGATAGACACCGGGGAGCTGTTTTTT
TRBV20-1	.	.	TRBJ2-5	CSASKGGETQYF	TGCAGTGCTAGTAAGGGTGGAGAGACCCAGTACTTC
TRBV19	.	.	TRBJ2-7	CASSIGAAGPYEQYF	TGTGCCAGTAGTATTGGGGCCGCGGGGCCCTACGAGCAGTACTTC
TRBV5-1	.	.	TRBJ1-1	CASSLEGREAFF	TGCGCCAGCAGCTTGGAAGGACGGGAAGCTTTCTTT
TRBV3-1/TRBV3-2	TRBD1	.	TRBJ1-6	CASSPYPGQNNSPLHF	TGTGCCAGCAGCCCTTACCCGGGACAGAATAATTCACCCCTCCACTTT